This TCR beta chain was identified during a study of regulatory T cells in long-lasting Graves disease. Points from the study as a whole: Persistent disease favored TRBV28, TRBJ1-2 and TRBJ2-5.

The CDR3 is 17 amino acids. The germline V gene has CDR1 MDHEN and CDR2 SYDVKM. Trimming at V came to 3 bases and at J to 2 bases, leaving 9 bases not matched to a gene. This clonotype was seen at least ten times. Its antigen is unidentified. To make TCR beta libraries, researchers used iRepertoire HTBI primers and Arm-PCR of CDR3 regions. TCRdb re-derived calls from the multiplex PCR reads in MiXCR, one entry per CDR3 protein. This sample yields about 330,000 distinct CDR3 sequences, of which roughly 17% are seen a single time; roughly 21% belongs to the top ten. Indicated time point: newly diagnosed GD, antithyroid drugs for less than 3 months. The TCR library was made from RNA extracted from PBMCs. The same sample was also used in a study of T cells in Graves' hyperthyroidism and ophthalmopathy.

Sample: peripheral blood mononuclear cells (PBMCs), taken at new diagnosis, from a patient treated with antithyroid drugs. The sequence was obtained from a young woman with Graves disease. V gene TRBV28 combines with J gene TRBJ2-5; 10 bases align to TRBD2. The CDR3 nucleotides are TGTGCCAGCAGTTTTGGGTGGACTAGCGGAATTCAAGAGACCCAGTACTTC. Translation gives CASSFGWTSGIQETQYF.